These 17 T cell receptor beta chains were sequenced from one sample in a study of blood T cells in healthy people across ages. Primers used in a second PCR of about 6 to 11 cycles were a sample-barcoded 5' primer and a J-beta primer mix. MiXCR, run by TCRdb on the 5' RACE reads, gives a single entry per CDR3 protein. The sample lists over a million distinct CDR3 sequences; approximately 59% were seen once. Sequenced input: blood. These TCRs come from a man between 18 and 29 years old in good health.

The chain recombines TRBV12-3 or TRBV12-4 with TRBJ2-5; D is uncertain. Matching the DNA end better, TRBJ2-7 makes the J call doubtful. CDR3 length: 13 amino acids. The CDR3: CASSCSQAYEQYF. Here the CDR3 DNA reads TGTGCCAGCAGTTGTAGTCAAGCCTACGAGCAGTACTTC.

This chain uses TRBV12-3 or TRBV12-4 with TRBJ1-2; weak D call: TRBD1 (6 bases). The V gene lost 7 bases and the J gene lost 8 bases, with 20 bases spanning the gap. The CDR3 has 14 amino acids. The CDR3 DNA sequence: TGTGCCAGCACCCCGGTGGGCAGGGGAACAGGCTACACCTTC. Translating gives CASTPVGRGTGYTF.

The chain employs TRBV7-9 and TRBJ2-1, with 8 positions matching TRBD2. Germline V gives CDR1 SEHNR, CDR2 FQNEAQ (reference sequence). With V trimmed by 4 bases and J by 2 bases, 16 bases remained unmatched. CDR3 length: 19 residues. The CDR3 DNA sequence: TGTGCCAGCAGCTCAAGTAGGGTTGGCGGGACTAGGACCTACAATGAGCAGTTCTTC. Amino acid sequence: CASSSSRVGGTRTYNEQFF.

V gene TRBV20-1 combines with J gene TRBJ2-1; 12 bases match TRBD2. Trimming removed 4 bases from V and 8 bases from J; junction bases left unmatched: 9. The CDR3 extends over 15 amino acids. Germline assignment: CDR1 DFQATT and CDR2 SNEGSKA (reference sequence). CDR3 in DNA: TGCAGTGCTATCCCTAGCGGGAGGGCCTTGGATGAGCAGTTCTTC. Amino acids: CSAIPSGRALDEQFF.

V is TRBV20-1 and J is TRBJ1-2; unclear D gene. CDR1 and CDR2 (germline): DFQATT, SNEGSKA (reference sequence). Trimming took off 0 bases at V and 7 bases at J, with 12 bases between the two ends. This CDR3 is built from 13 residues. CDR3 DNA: TGCAGTGCTAGAGACCGTGACCGGCTTGGCTACACCTTC. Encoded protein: CSARDRDRLGYTF.

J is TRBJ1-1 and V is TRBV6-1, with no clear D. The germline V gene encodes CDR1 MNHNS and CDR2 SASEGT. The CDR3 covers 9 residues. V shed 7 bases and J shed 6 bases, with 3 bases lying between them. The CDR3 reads CASNPEAFF. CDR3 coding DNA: TGTGCCAGCAACCCTGAAGCTTTCTTT.

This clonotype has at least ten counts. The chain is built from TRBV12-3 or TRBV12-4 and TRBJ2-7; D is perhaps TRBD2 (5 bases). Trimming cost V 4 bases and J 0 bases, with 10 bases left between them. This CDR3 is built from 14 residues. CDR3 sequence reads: CASSSTSSSYEQYF. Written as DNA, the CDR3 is TGTGCCAGCAGTTCAACTAGTTCCTCCTACGAGCAGTACTTC.

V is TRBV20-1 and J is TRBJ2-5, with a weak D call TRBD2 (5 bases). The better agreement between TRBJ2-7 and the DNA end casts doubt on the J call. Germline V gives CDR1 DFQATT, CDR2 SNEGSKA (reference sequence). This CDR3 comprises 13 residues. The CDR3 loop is CSARHELAGEQYF. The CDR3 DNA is TGCAGTGCTAGACACGAGCTCGCGGGCGAGCAGTACTTC.

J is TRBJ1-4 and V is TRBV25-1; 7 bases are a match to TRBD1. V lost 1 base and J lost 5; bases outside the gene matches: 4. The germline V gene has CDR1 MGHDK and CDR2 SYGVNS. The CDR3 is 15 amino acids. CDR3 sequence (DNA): TGTGCCAGCAGTGAATCGGGCAGGGGGAATGAAAAACTGTTTTTT. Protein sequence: CASSESGRGNEKLFF.

CDR3 amino acids: CASSLQGTSSYNEQYF. The CDR3 coding sequence is TGCGCCAGCAGCTTACAGGGCACAAGCTCCTACAATGAGCAGTACTTC. This chain connects TRBV5-1 to TRBJ2-7; D perhaps matches TRBD1 (6 bases). The germline gives CDR1 SGHRS, CDR2 YFSETQ. The germline V and J ends were trimmed by 2 bases and 7 bases, with 22 bases remaining between them. The CDR3 consists of 16 residues. The whole variable domain, filled in from reference TRBV5-1 and TRBJ2-7, reads KAGVTQTPRYLIKTRGQQVTLSCSPISGHRSVSWYQQTPGQGLQFLFEYFSETQRNKGNFPGRFSGRQFSNSRSEMNVSTLELGDSALYLCASSLQGTSSYNEQYFGPGTRLTVT.

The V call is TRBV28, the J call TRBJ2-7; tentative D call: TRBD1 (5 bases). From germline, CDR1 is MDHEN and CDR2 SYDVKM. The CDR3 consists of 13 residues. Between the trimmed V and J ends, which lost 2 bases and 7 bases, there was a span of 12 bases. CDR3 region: CASSLDSMKEQYF. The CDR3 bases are TGTGCCAGCAGTTTAGACAGTATGAAAGAGCAGTACTTC.

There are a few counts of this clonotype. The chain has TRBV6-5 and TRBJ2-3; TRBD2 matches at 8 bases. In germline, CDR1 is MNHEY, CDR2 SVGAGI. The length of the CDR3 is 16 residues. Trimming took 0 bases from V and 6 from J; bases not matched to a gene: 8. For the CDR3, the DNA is TGTGCCAGCAGTTACTCCGCGGGGGGTACACGGGATACGCAGTATTTT. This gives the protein CASSYSAGGTRDTQYF.

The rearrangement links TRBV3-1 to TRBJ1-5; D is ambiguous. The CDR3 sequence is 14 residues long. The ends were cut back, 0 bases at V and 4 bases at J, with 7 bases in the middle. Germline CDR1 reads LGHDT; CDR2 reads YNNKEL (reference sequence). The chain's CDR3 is CASSQDTTNQPQHF. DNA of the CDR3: TGTGCCAGCAGCCAAGATACGACAAATCAGCCCCAGCATTTT.

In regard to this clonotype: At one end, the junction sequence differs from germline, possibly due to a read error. CDR3 DNA: TGCAGTGGGCGGGTTCCGTTGGGCACGGATACGCAGTATTTT. It encodes CSGRVPLGTDTQYF. The gene calls are TRBV20-1 and TRBJ2-3, with D tentatively TRBD2 (5 bases). The CDR3 totals 14 residues. Germline V gene lookup returns CDR1 DFQATT and CDR2 SNEGSKA (reference sequence).

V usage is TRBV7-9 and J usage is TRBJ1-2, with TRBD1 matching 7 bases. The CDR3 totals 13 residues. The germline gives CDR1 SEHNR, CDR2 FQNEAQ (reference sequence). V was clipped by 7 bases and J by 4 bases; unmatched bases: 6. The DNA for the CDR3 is TGTGCCAGCATGCCCGGGACAGCCTATGGCTACACCTTC. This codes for CASMPGTAYGYTF.

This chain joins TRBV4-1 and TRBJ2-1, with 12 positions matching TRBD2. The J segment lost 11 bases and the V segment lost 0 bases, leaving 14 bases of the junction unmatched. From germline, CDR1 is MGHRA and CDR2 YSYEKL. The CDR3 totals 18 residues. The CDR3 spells CASSQDSRLAGVLDKQFF. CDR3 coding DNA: TGCGCCAGCAGCCAAGATTCCCGACTAGCGGGAGTGTTGGATAAGCAGTTCTTC.

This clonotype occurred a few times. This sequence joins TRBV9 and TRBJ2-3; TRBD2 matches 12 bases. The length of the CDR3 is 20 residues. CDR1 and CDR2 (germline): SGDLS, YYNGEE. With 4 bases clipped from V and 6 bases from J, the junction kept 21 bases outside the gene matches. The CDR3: CASSFHYHETSGRLGDTQYF. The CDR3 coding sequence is TGTGCCAGCAGCTTCCATTACCATGAGACTAGCGGGAGACTCGGCGATACGCAGTATTTT. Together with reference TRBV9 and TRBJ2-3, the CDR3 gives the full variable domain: DSGVTQTPKHLITATGQRVTLRCSPRSGDLSVYWYQQSLDQGLQFLIQYYNGEERAKGNILERFSAQQFPDLHSELNLSSLELGDSALYFCASSFHYHETSGRLGDTQYFGPGTRLTVL.